Following are 21 T cell receptor beta chains from one sample sequenced in a study of T cells in Graves' hyperthyroidism and ophthalmopathy. Amplified TCR beta CDR3 regions came from RNA transcripts. An initial round of RT-PCR targeting the TCR CDR3 relied on the HTBI primer set. TCRdb re-called the multiplex PCR reads with MiXCR, one entry per CDR3 protein. Counted here are roughly 400,000 distinct CDR3 sequences, 15% to 19% occurring once; the ten biggest clones make up roughly a quarter. The sample taken for sequencing was blood. The origin of the receptors is a woman aged 18-35 years with Graves' hyperthyroidism that later progressed to Graves' ophthalmopathy.

A remark on this clonotype: This may be a read error: a much more frequent sequence differs by one nucleotide. The chain employs TRBV28 and TRBJ2-2; 8 bases fit TRBD2. The CDR3 loop spans 17 amino acids. Germline V gene data show CDR1 as MDHEN and CDR2 as SYDVKM. CDR3 sequence reads: CASSLLLEAGATGEPFF. CDR3 DNA: TGTGCCAGCAGTTTACTGTTGGAAGCGGGAGCCACCGGGGAGCCGTTTTTT. The variable domain in full, completed from reference TRBV28 and TRBJ2-2, reads DVKVTQSSRYLVKRTGEKVFLECVQDMDHENMFWYRQDPGLGLRLIYFSYDVKMKEKGDIPEGYSVSREKKERFSLILESASTNQTSMYLCASSLLLEAGATGEPFFGEGSRLTVL.

This clonotype was picked up many times. The chain combines TRBV7-2 with TRBJ1-2, with 7 bases identical to TRBD1. This CDR3 has 14 residues. Germline CDR1 and CDR2: SGHTA and FQGNSA. J gave up 4 bases and V 4 bases, and 6 bases lay outside the gene matches. This chain's CDR3 is CASSSHRGSYGYTF. DNA of the CDR3: TGTGCCAGCAGCTCCCACAGGGGCAGCTATGGCTACACCTTC.

The CDR3 is CASSEWEAQETQYF. DNA for the CDR3: TGTGCCAGCAGTGAATGGGAAGCCCAAGAGACCCAGTACTTC. V is TRBV6-1 and J is TRBJ2-5, with unresolved D. Germline CDR1 is MNHNS and CDR2 is SASEGT. The CDR3 extends over 14 amino acids. V shed 2 bases and J shed 1 base, with 8 bases lying between them.

The chain links TRBV20-1 to TRBJ2-7, with D perhaps given as TRBD1 or TRBD2 (5 bases each). Germline CDR1 reads DFQATT; CDR2 reads SNEGSKA (reference sequence). Trimming removed 5 bases at V and 1 base at J, with 12 bases between. The CDR3 extends over 13 amino acids. The CDR3 DNA reads TGCAGTGCTGGGGGAGCTTTTTCCTACGAGCAGTACTTC. Encoded protein: CSAGGAFSYEQYF.

This clonotype was observed a few times. V is TRBV6-1 and J is TRBJ2-2; D uncertain. V dropped 6 bases and J dropped 6 bases, with 11 bases sitting between them. Per the germline V gene, CDR1 is MNHNS and CDR2 is SASEGT. The CDR3 consists of 13 residues. CDR3 in DNA: TGTGCCAGCAGCGCGAGCAGGTCCGGGGAGCTGTTTTTT. Its translation: CASSASRSGELFF.

At least ten counts were recorded for this clonotype. The V and J genes are TRBV27 and TRBJ2-3; D is possibly TRBD2 (5 bases). This CDR3 has 14 amino acids. V gave up 5 bases and J gave up 1 base, with 10 bases separating them. Per the germline V gene, CDR1 is MNHEY and CDR2 is SMNVEV (reference sequence). The CDR3 nucleotides read TGTGCCAGCAGTACCGGGGAAGGCACAGATACGCAGTATTTT. It yields the protein CASSTGEGTDTQYF.

Worth noting for this clonotype: Germline and junction disagree at one end, which may indicate a read error. The genes are TRBV20-1 and TRBJ2-1; 8 bases agree with TRBD2. This CDR3 region has 17 residues. Germline V gene data show CDR1 as DFQATT and CDR2 as SNEGSKA (reference sequence). The CDR3: CNARGRKPGGPPNEQFF. The CDR3 DNA sequence: TGCAATGCTAGGGGGAGGAAGCCGGGAGGGCCCCCCAATGAGCAGTTCTTC.

This clonotype turned up a few times. The chain couples TRBV20-1 to TRBJ2-1; D is unclear. Per germline, CDR1 DFQATT and CDR2 SNEGSKA (reference sequence). Trimming stripped 3 bases from V and 8 bases from J, with 11 bases between. The CDR3 is 12 residues long. CDR3 bases: TGCAGTGCTAGCCCCCCCTGGGATGAGCAGTTCTTC. This encodes CSASPPWDEQFF.

Comments on this clonotype: A read error is possible here, since a much larger clone lies one base away. V is TRBV7-2 and J is TRBJ1-5; TRBD1 aligns across 10 bases. The germline V gene encodes CDR1 SGHTA and CDR2 FQGNSA. The CDR3 covers 17 residues. J was trimmed by 3 bases and V by 4 bases; bases with no gene match: 9. DNA for the CDR3: TGTGCCAGCAGCTCACTCGGGACAGGGGCAATCAATCAGCCCCAGCATTTT. Protein: CASSSLGTGAINQPQHF.

The sample holds many counts of this clonotype. V usage is TRBV20-1 and J usage is TRBJ2-7, with a weak D call TRBD1 (5 bases). The CDR3 runs 17 residues. Germline V lookup: CDR1 DFQATT, CDR2 SNEGSKA (reference sequence). With 0 bases removed from V and 0 bases from J, the gap between germline ends came to 18 bases. The CDR3 nucleotides are TGCAGTGCTAGAGATCTAAGGGGCGCCGGATCCTCCTACGAGCAGTACTTC. It codes for CSARDLRGAGSSYEQYF.

This clonotype was found many times. The V gene is TRBV6-5, the J gene TRBJ2-3; TRBD2 matches at 11 bases. This CDR3 region has 16 residues. V gave up 2 bases and J gave up 3 bases; unmatched junction bases: 4. CDR1 and CDR2 from the germline V gene are MNHEY and SVGAGI. Here the CDR3 reads CASSYLAGGSTDTQYF. In DNA form, the CDR3 reads TGTGCCAGCAGTTACCTAGCGGGAGGATCAACAGATACGCAGTATTTT.

The J gene is TRBJ2-5, the V gene TRBV20-1; TRBD2 might be the D (7 bases). From germline, CDR1 is DFQATT and CDR2 SNEGSKA (reference sequence). The ends were cut back, 7 bases at V and 5 bases at J, with 11 bases in the middle. This CDR3 region has 11 residues. The CDR3 nucleotides are TGCAGTGGTGGGAGGGGGGAGACCCAGTACTTC. Translating gives CSGGRGETQYF.

As concerns this clonotype: A read error may explain this, as a much larger clone is one base away. J is TRBJ2-2 and V is TRBV5-5; D remains unclear. Germline CDR1 reads SGHKS; CDR2 reads YYEKEE (reference sequence). This CDR3 spans 17 amino acids. V was clipped by 4 bases and J by 4 bases, with 20 bases between them. The CDR3 here is CASSPPRSTDFTGELFF. In nucleotides, the CDR3 is TGTGCCAGCAGCCCGCCACGCTCTACCGACTTCACCGGGGAGCTGTTTTTT. Complete variable domain (other parts from reference TRBV5-5 and TRBJ2-2): DAGVTQSPTHLIKTRGQQVTLRCSPISGHKSVSWYQQVLGQGPQFIFQYYEKEERGRGNFPDRFSARQFPNYSSELNVNALLLGDSALYLCASSPPRSTDFTGELFFGEGSRLTVL.

This clonotype has a handful of counts. The chain joins TRBV27 to TRBJ1-3; 8 nucleotides align to TRBD1. V shed 5 bases, J shed 2 bases, and the junction held 5 bases outside the gene matches. The CDR3 runs to 15 residues. Germline V gene sequence: CDR1 MNHEY, CDR2 SMNVEV (reference sequence). CDR3 coding DNA: TGTGCCAGCAGTCGCGACAGGGGCCCTGGAAACACCATATATTTT. It codes for CASSRDRGPGNTIYF.

This clonotype was picked up a small number of times. This may arise from a read error, as a much more abundant clone is one base away. The V and J genes are TRBV28 and TRBJ2-5; D gene ambiguous. This CDR3 has 14 residues. Looked up from germline, CDR1 is MDHEN and CDR2 is SYDVKM. The CDR3 nucleotides read TGTGCCAGCAGCTACGACCTCCCCCTCCAGACCCCGTACTTC. Protein sequence: CASSYDLPLQTPYF.

This clonotype occurred a few times. This chain links TRBV19 with TRBJ2-1; 8 bases agree with TRBD2. Germline lookup yields CDR1 LNHDA and CDR2 SQIVND (reference sequence). CDR3 length equals 17 residues. Trimming removed 6 bases from V and 7 bases from J; junction bases left unmatched: 17. For the CDR3, the DNA is TGTGCCAGTAGCTCAGTTTATCTGACTAGCGTATCTAATGAGCAGTTCTTC. The encoded protein is CASSSVYLTSVSNEQFF.

Note on this clonotype: No conserved phenylalanine or tryptophan is present at the end of the CDR3, so a read error is the likely explanation. The chain is built from TRBV20-1 and TRBJ1-5; TRBD1 is a possible D gene (5 bases). V was pared by 6 bases and J by 11 bases, with 17 bases between. This CDR3 is 12 amino acids long. CDR1 and CDR2 (germline): DFQATT, SNEGSKA (reference sequence). CDR3 DNA: TGCAGTGCGGGAGCATCAGGGTTGGCCCAGCATCTT. Protein sequence: CSAGASGLAQHL.

Only a few counts were recorded for this clonotype. The chain joins TRBV5-4 to TRBJ2-3, with 8 bases identical to TRBD2. CDR3 length equals 18 residues. CDR1 and CDR2 from the germline V gene are SGHNT and YYREEE (reference sequence). The V gene end was trimmed by 6 bases and the J gene end by 7 bases; junction bases not matched to a gene: 22. CDR3 sequence (DNA): TGTGCCAGCACCCGGGGGGGGGCTGGCGGGAGAGGAGGCTATACGCAGTATTTT. It specifies CASTRGGAGGRGGYTQYF.

V gene TRBV27 combines with J gene TRBJ1-5; the D gene is possibly TRBD1 (6 bases). The germline V gene has CDR1 MNHEY and CDR2 SMNVEV (reference sequence). The V end lost 5 bases, the J end lost 3 bases, and 14 bases lay between the germline ends. CDR3 length equals 15 residues. This chain's CDR3 is CASSPTGMANQPQHF. The DNA for the CDR3 is TGTGCCAGCAGTCCTACAGGGATGGCCAATCAGCCCCAGCATTTT.

In this sample, this clonotype turned up many times. The gene calls are TRBV7-8 and TRBJ2-2; no definite D call. In germline, CDR1 is SGHVS, CDR2 FQNEAQ. There are 17 residues in the CDR3. The V end lost 1 base, the J end lost 0 bases, and 12 bases lay between the germline ends. The CDR3 sequence is CASSLVGNPTNTGELFF. Here the CDR3 DNA reads TGTGCCAGCAGCTTAGTGGGGAACCCCACGAACACCGGGGAGCTGTTTTTT.

This clonotype was counted many times. The V call is TRBV6-1, the J call TRBJ2-1; 8 bases are shared with TRBD2. This CDR3 has 16 amino acids. CDR1 is MNHNS and CDR2 is SASEGT in the germline V gene. V lost 2 bases, J lost 3 bases, and 6 bases stayed unmatched. CDR3 sequence reads: CASSELGLAGYNEQFF. CDR3 nucleotides: TGTGCCAGCAGTGAACTCGGCCTAGCGGGCTACAATGAGCAGTTCTTC.